This T cell receptor beta chain was recovered during a study of T cell changes during pregnancy in multiple sclerosis. The V gene's germline CDR1 is MGHDK and CDR2 SYGVNS. V gave up 8 bases and J gave up 10 bases, with 15 bases separating them. The CDR3 covers 12 residues. Only in-frame clones appear in the TCRdb table, and some are missing; sequencing was by immunoSEQ multiplex PCR. The sample records fewer than 25,000 clones, more than 75% being singletons. The receptor was isolated from a female donor in good health, enrolled as a control in a pregnancy study. This rearrangement joins TRBV25-1 to TRBJ2-1, with a possible D match to TRBD2 (6 bases). The starting material was CD4+ T cells from peripheral blood mononuclear cells, obtained in the second trimester of pregnancy. The CDR3 protein is CASRRPSEEQFF. CDR3 bases: TGTGCCAGCCGCCGCCCTAGCGAAGAGCAGTTCTTC.